The entry below gives a single T cell receptor (beta chain) sequence along with its context. This clone was seen once. This clone's antigen is unknown. No quality values exist for individual bases; no much larger clone is one base distant. According to the germline V gene (reference sequence), CDR1 reads GTSNPN and CDR2 reads SVGIG. Between the V and J ends, shortened by 0 bases and 6 bases respectively, the junction contains 12 bases. The CDR3, from cysteine to phenylalanine, totals 13 residues. Only CDR3 DNA remains: 39 bases, in frame from the first base. The data belong to a study of shared T cell receptors in the human thymus listed by TCRdb under 2021. Study-wide context: The study examined how the human thymus generates shared, self-reactive T-cell receptor alpha chains.

Preparation of the library involved the immunoSEQ multiplex PCR assay. This is the immuneACCESS table as TCRdb keeps it, with only in-frame sequences that have V and J called. A part of the clones is gone; compared with another copy, unresolved V genes explain less than half, and the rest is unexplained. The table for this sample lists about 500,000 clones; more than 75% of them were counted only once. The ten largest clones take up roughly 0.013% of the sample. The same data also contributed to another study, on human thymus T cells. The second study also describes: Immunologically healthy infants undergoing open corrective cardiac surgery for congenital heart defects in Finland were used as donors. Thymus tissue was collected as surgical resects that were removed during corrective cardiac surgery. V and J gene segment usage appeared biased in both thymic and peripheral blood repertoires. The related research found that thymic TCR repertoires overlapped highly between unrelated individuals. TCR alpha and beta repertoires from roughly 8 infant thymus samples and a few related peripheral blood samples were characterized in the study. Donor ages ranged from about 6 to 250 days, and the cohort comprised roughly 6 male and a couple of female infants. Thymocytes were mechanically released from the tissue and were stored as pellets of roughly 10-32 million cells at -70 degrees C. Genomic DNA was extracted from frozen cell pellets with a QIAsymphony instrument. Using the immunoSEQ multiplex PCR assay, the TCRB and TCRAD loci were amplified from a standardized quantity of quality-controlled genomic DNA. The amplicons covered the V(D)J region and were long enough to include the CDR3 and to identify the V and J genes. Through the commercial immunoSEQ service, the amplicons were sequenced on an Illumina platform. Primer bias and sequencing errors were corrected as previously described, and TCRAD and TCRB were defined on the basis of the IMGT database. Analysis of the repertoires was done with immunoSEQ Analyzer 3.0 and VDJTools and included basic statistics, V/J segment usage, diversity estimates, rarefaction and pairwise overlap. Diversity was estimated with Chao1, ChaoE, Efron-Thisted, Shannon and inverse Simpson indices, and also on datasets down-sampled to the smallest sample. Repertoire overlap used strict matching of CDR3 nucleotide sequence, V gene and J gene, with Jaccard-based multidimensional scaling clustering. On average, approximately 790,000 unique TCRB clonotypes were obtained from thymus samples, compared with approximately 80,000 from blood samples.

The receptor was derived from a boy under two years old with a congenital heart defect. Donor details come from another sample of the same person, matched by shared clones. In this chain, TRBV30 is recombined with TRBJ2-7; tentative D gene TRBD2, with 5 bases matching. Sequencing input: thymocytes. The nucleotide sequence is given as TGTGCCTGGAGTGTCAAAACGGCGGGCGAGCAGTACTTC. Its coded protein is CAWSVKTAGEQYF.